The 16 T cell receptor beta chains below come from one sample, sequenced in a study of blood T cell repertoires in COVID-19 (dated by TCRdb to 2018 to 2021). The library was prepared using the immunoSEQ multiplex PCR assay. Drawn from immuneACCESS, this table holds only the in-frame rearrangements with V and J called that TCRdb kept. Clones are partly lost; checked studies trace under half to an unresolved V gene and leave the rest unexplained. Across this sample there are 80,000 to 100,000 clones, with about 80% seen only once. The ten largest clones represent roughly 25% of the sample. The sample was peripheral blood. All receptors come from a man in his 70s with acute or convalescent COVID-19.

This clone has a count of ten or more. The chain uses TRBV24-1 and TRBJ1-2; 10 bases line up with TRBD1. Germline V lookup: CDR1 KGHDR, CDR2 SFDVKD. Trimming removed 3 bases from V and 6 bases from J; junction bases left unmatched: 6. The CDR3 contains 15 residues. CDR3 coding DNA: TGTGCCACCAGTGATCCGGGACAGGGGTTCAATGGCTACACCTTC. Residues: CATSDPGQGFNGYTF.

The rearrangement joins TRBV6-5 to TRBJ2-1, with a possible D match to TRBD2 (6 bases). The CDR3 totals 12 residues. Germline loops: CDR1 MNHEY, CDR2 SVGAGI. Trimming took 11 bases from V and 4 from J, leaving 12 bases between them. In nucleotides, the CDR3 is TGTGCCGCCCGGGACTTTTACAATGAGCAGTTCTTC. Protein sequence: CAARDFYNEQFF.

This clone has a single count. The chain carries TRBV30 and TRBJ2-6, with D tentatively TRBD1 (6 bases). The germline V and J ends were trimmed by 5 bases and 1 base, with 9 bases remaining between them. This CDR3 region has 14 residues. Germline loops: CDR1 GTSNPN, CDR2 SVGIG (reference sequence). The DNA for the CDR3 is TGTGCCTGGCAAGGGGGTTCTGGGGCCAACGTCCTGACTTTC. Amino acid sequence: CAWQGGSGANVLTF. Together with reference TRBV30 and TRBJ2-6, the CDR3 gives the full variable domain: SQTIHQWPATLVQPVGSPLSLECTVEGTSNPNLYWYRQAAGRGLQLLFYSVGIGQISSEVPQNLSASRPQDRQFILSSKKLLLSDSGFYLCAWQGGSGANVLTFGAGSRLTVL.

The J gene is TRBJ2-2, the V gene TRBV5-6; 15 nucleotides line up with TRBD2. The junction had 3 bases not matched to a gene; V was cut back by 2 bases and J by 1 base. The CDR3 has 18 amino acids. Germline V gene lookup returns CDR1 SGHDT and CDR2 YYEEEE. CDR3 DNA: TGTGCCAGCAGCTTTCCGGGACTAGCGGGAGGGAACACCGGGGAGCTGTTTTTT. It yields the protein CASSFPGLAGGNTGELFF.

The rearrangement joins TRBV14 to TRBJ2-1, with 12 nucleotides matching TRBD2. The trim removed 3 bases at V and 7 bases at J, leaving 7 bases unmatched. Looked up from germline, CDR1 is SGHDN and CDR2 is FVKESK. The CDR3 spans 16 residues. DNA of the CDR3: TGTGCCAGCAGCCATCGACTAGCGGGAGACAGTAATGAGCAGTTCTTC. It codes for CASSHRLAGDSNEQFF.

For this clone: Compared with germline, one end of the junction differs, possibly owing to a read error. J is TRBJ2-7 and V is TRBV27; weak D call: TRBD1 (6 bases). Germline CDR1 and CDR2: MNHEY and SMNVEV (reference sequence). This CDR3 spans 11 amino acids. CDR3 nucleotide sequence: TGTGCCAGCAGTTTAGGGGCAGGGGAAACCTTC. Residues: CASSLGAGETF.

Written as DNA, the CDR3 is TGTGCCAGTAGTAGCCTCCTACAGGGCTCCGCAGATACGCAGTATTTT. It specifies CASSSLLQGSADTQYF. This chain links TRBV19 with TRBJ2-3; D is perhaps TRBD1 (6 bases). The germline V and J ends were trimmed by 4 bases and 4 bases, with 18 bases remaining between them. The germline V gene encodes CDR1 LNHDA and CDR2 SQIVND (reference sequence). This CDR3 comprises 16 residues.

There are a few counts of this clone. The V and J genes are TRBV24-1 and TRBJ1-5, with a tentative D call TRBD1 (6 bases). Deletions cut 6 bases from V and 6 bases from J, with 8 bases between. This CDR3 has 12 residues. CDR1 and CDR2 from the germline V gene are KGHDR and SFDVKD. The CDR3 spells CATSTGRQPQHF. The CDR3 nucleotides are TGTGCCACCAGTACAGGGCGTCAGCCCCAGCATTTT.

The rearrangement joins TRBV3-1 (or the pseudogene TRBV3-2) to TRBJ2-3; 11 bases fit TRBD2. Germline-derived CDR1 and CDR2 are LGHDT and YNNKEL (reference sequence). V was pared by 3 bases and J by 4 bases, with 15 bases of the junction left unmatched. This CDR3 spans 19 amino acids. CDR3 region: CASSQGGGGSGRAADTQYF. For the CDR3, the DNA is TGTGCCAGCAGCCAGGGGGGTGGAGGTAGCGGGAGGGCCGCAGATACGCAGTATTTT.

This clone showed up just a few times. The chain employs TRBV5-5 and TRBJ1-1; 7 bases map to TRBD1. Per the germline V gene, CDR1 is SGHKS and CDR2 is YYEKEE (reference sequence). J gave up 1 base and V 0 bases, and 9 bases lay outside the gene matches. CDR3 length: 17 residues. CDR3 DNA: TGTGCCAGCAGCTTGGCCTTTAGCGACAGGGCGAACACTGAAGCTTTCTTT. It encodes CASSLAFSDRANTEAFF. Full variable domain (remainder filled in from reference TRBV5-5 and TRBJ1-1): DAGVTQSPTHLIKTRGQQVTLRCSPISGHKSVSWYQQVLGQGPQFIFQYYEKEERGRGNFPDRFSARQFPNYSSELNVNALLLGDSALYLCASSLAFSDRANTEAFFGQGTRLTVV.

In its sample, this clone was seen a few times. V is TRBV6-2 or TRBV6-3 and J is TRBJ2-7; 7 nucleotides match TRBD1. CDR1 is MNHEY and CDR2 is SVGEGT in the germline V gene. The V segment lost 5 bases and the J segment 1 base; nucleotides outside the gene matches: 8. CDR3 length equals 15 residues. CDR3 amino acids: CASSQTGTASYEQYF. The CDR3 DNA is TGTGCCAGCAGTCAAACCGGGACAGCGTCCTACGAGCAGTACTTC.

The V and J genes are TRBV28 and TRBJ1-2; the D gene is possibly TRBD1 (5 bases). Germline-derived CDR1 and CDR2 are MDHEN and SYDVKM. There are 14 residues in the CDR3. Deletions cut 8 bases from V and 3 bases from J, with 16 bases between. This CDR3 is CASVSGGEDYGYTF. CDR3 bases: TGTGCCAGCGTGTCGGGGGGAGAAGACTATGGCTACACCTTC.

This clone was seen a handful of times. The chain has TRBV4-3 and TRBJ2-5; D unclear. This CDR3 has 13 residues. Germline V CDR1 and CDR2: LGHNA, YSLEER. V lost 0 bases and J 7 bases, leaving 9 bases between the germline ends. The CDR3 DNA sequence: TGCGCCAGCAGCCAAGATGGAACGGGGACCCAGTACTTC. The encoded protein is CASSQDGTGTQYF.

The chain links TRBV28 to TRBJ1-5; 7 nucleotides align to TRBD1. The V gene end was trimmed by 6 bases and the J gene end by 3 bases; junction bases not matched to a gene: 2. The CDR3 totals 13 residues. Germline V gene sequence: CDR1 MDHEN, CDR2 SYDVKM. The chain's CDR3 is CASRQGINQPQHF. In DNA, the CDR3 is TGTGCCAGCAGACAGGGGATCAATCAGCCCCAGCATTTT.

The chain recombines TRBV2 with TRBJ2-7; a possible D gene is TRBD1 (6 bases). The CDR3 is 15 residues long. Trimming took off 9 bases at V and 0 bases at J, with 18 bases between the two ends. Germline V CDR1 and CDR2: SNHLY, FYNNEI. The CDR3 nucleotides read TGTGCCAGTAAGCCTCGGACAGTAGGCTCCTACGAGCAGTACTTC. Protein sequence: CASKPRTVGSYEQYF.

The chain links TRBV28 to TRBJ2-6; possible D gene TRBD2, 5 bases. CDR1 and CDR2 (germline): MDHEN, SYDVKM. This CDR3 is 18 amino acids long. Trimming shortened V by 6 bases and J by 0 bases, and 18 bases separated the two germline ends. This CDR3 is CASRTFMVASSGANVLTF. The CDR3 coding sequence is TGTGCCAGCAGGACGTTTATGGTAGCGAGCTCTGGGGCCAACGTCCTGACTTTC. Drawing the rest from reference TRBV28 and TRBJ2-6, the complete variable domain is DVKVTQSSRYLVKRTGEKVFLECVQDMDHENMFWYRQDPGLGLRLIYFSYDVKMKEKGDIPEGYSVSREKKERFSLILESASTNQTSMYLCASRTFMVASSGANVLTFGAGSRLTVL.